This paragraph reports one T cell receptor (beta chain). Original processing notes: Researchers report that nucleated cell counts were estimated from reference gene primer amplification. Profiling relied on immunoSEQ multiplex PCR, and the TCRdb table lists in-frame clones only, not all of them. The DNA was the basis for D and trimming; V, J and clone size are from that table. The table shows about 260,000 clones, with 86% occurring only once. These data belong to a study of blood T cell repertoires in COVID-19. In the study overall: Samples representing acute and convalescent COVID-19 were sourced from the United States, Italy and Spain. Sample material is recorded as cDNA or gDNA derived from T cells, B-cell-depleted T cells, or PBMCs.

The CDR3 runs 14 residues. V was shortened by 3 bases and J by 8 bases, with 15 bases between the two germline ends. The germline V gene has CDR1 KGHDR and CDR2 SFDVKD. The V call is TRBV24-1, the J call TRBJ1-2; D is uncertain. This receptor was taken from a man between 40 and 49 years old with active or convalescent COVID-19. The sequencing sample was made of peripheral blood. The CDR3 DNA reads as TGTGCCACCAGTGATAACCGGGAGCTATGGGGCTACACCTTC. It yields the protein CATSDNRELWGYTF.